This T cell receptor beta chain came from a study of cytomegalovirus exposure and HLA in healthy donors (dated by TCRdb to 2016 to 2017). Concerning the study at large: According to an earlier analysis of 450 to 650 of the donors, about 179 million T cells yielded 117 million unique TCR beta sequences and about 280 Gb of sequence data. About 280 gigabases of sequencing data and about 92 million unique TCR sequences made up an early release that covered approximately 650 HLA-typed donors. The genetic ancestry cluster associated with self-reported Caucasian donors included 65% to 90% of the approximately 410 genotyped donors. The study was designed to test whether signatures of past pathogen exposure could be identified by cataloging public T cell receptors. The T cell repertoires of around 670 subjects were profiled by immunosequencing and related to cytomegalovirus serostatus. Along with the roughly 710-subject first cohort, a separate validation cohort of 120 different subjects was used. To predict cytomegalovirus infection status, the study brought together high-throughput TCR immunosequencing, statistical association of individual TCRs with disease status, and machine learning. A later analysis re-examined previously published TCR beta repertoires from around 670 donors and added high-resolution HLA genotyping to investigate patterns of TCR occurrence. Rather than drawing on any new phenotypic data, the later analysis identified candidate immune exposures from TCR beta sequences and the way those sequences occurred across donors. In an earlier analysis of 500 to 650 of the donors, high-throughput TCR beta sequencing was used to judge whether each TCR beta V gene segment behaved as functional or pseudogenic. Donor age, sex, ethnicity and CMV serostatus were compiled together with the repertoire data. Genome-wide SNP genotypes for about three fifths of the roughly 670 donors were used in a later genetic analysis, which treated that subset as a discovery cohort. All discovery cohort repertoires had been generated using a single sequencing platform. HLA typing covered class I and class II loci at four-digit resolution. The number of typed donors differed by locus: about 620-630 for A, B, C, DRB1 and DQB1; approximately 520 for DQA1; 606 for DPA1; and around 490 for DPB1. Several DR-DQ haplotypes were treated as single units for association and clustering because of strong linkage in the cohort. Across around 400 genotyped donors of the cohort, an average of roughly 250,000 unique TCR beta nucleotide sequences per donor were sequenced, and approximately 17% of those sequences were non-productive.

The cohort consisted of 650 to 850 healthy bone marrow donors. Cohort members were all nominally healthy when sampled, although unrecorded immune exposures were likely present. The donor tested CMV seronegative and was one of the 352 seronegative cohort members. A peripheral blood sample was collected from each donor, and TCR beta sequencing was performed on peripheral blood mononuclear cells. Genomic DNA was extracted from the blood cell samples with the Qiagen DNeasy Blood Extraction Kit. Overall study outcomes, separate from this receptor: Strong co-occurrence of HLA alleles, especially DR and DQ, made assigning TCR associations to individual alleles difficult. The classifier was reported to diagnose cytomegalovirus status with high specificity and sensitivity in both the original and validation cohorts. In a later analysis, 16,951 TCR beta sequences were associated with specific HLA alleles at a false discovery rate of 0.05. According to a later genetic analysis, donors in an Asian-associated ancestry cluster had fewer N-insertions in productive TCRs than the approximately 630-donor mean. In this cohort, only TCR beta chains were sequenced, and detectable features were limited by the absence of alpha or paired-chain data. In vitro tests confirmed that a few of the cytomegalovirus-associated TCR beta chains recognize cytomegalovirus antigens. In the study, approximately 150 TCR beta chains were listed as associated with cytomegalovirus. Correlated functional status among segregating V segments might be attributable to linkage disequilibrium, but an unknown experimental factor could not be ruled out. It was suggested by the authors that the approach could potentially be generalized to other disease states and immunological phenotypes. In a later analysis, HLA-associated TCR beta chains showed more clonal expansion and lower generation probabilities than non-associated chains that were equally common. The 87-base-pair reads could not distinguish some IMGT-functional V segments, including TRBV6-2 and TRBV6-3, so those segments were excluded. A later analysis found that most CMV-associated TCR beta chains appeared HLA-restricted, with HLA associations seemingly driven largely by CMV exposure. Several of the top co-occurrence clusters appeared to be linked to parvovirus B19, influenza, CMV and Epstein-Barr virus, according to a later analysis. A later genetic analysis associated a missense DCLRE1C variant with V-gene and J-gene trimming of TCR beta chains, and an independent cohort replicated the association. Most TCR sequences were seen in very few donors, while some public TCRs were found in many individuals. An earlier analysis of some 560 of the donors showed that most TCR beta V segments appeared in productive rearrangements either about 90% or about 30% of the time, which broadly matched IMGT annotations. Roughly uniform sequencing depth across donors was assumed in presence/absence analyses, although this assumption may not hold. A cluster of highly shared sequence variants was judged likely to be a technical artifact of the sequencing pipeline. According to a later analysis, TCR association rates differed among HLA loci, with DRB1 alleles showing the most associated TCRs and HLA-C alleles showing the fewest. Over 15 rarely observed V segments, including chromosome 9 orphons, were excluded from the earlier analysis of approximately 500 of the donors because counts were too low. Immune exposure information for the cohort was limited to CMV serostatus. Because HLA typing was unavailable for some donors at each locus, only the typed subset was used in association tests. A further reported finding was that TCR beta sequences accurately predicted the HLA-A and HLA-B alleles for most subjects in the first cohort.

As for this clone: This clone's antigen is unknown. No much larger clone is present one base from it, and per-base qualities are unavailable.

V loses 6 bases at its end and J loses 11 bases; junction bases beyond the gene matches: 9. From a lookup of the germline V gene, CDR1 and CDR2 are SNHLY and FYNNEI. The CDR3 holds 12 amino acids from the cysteine to the phenylalanine. This entry keeps only the CDR3 DNA: 36 bases, framed from base 1. The library came from the immunoSEQ multiplex PCR assay. The multiplex PCR relied on a mix of 60 forward primers for TCR Vbeta segments and 13 reverse primers for TCR Jbeta segments. Amplification of the CDR3 region of rearranged TCR beta genes was performed with a multiplex PCR assay on genomic DNA. The Illumina HiSeq System was used to sequence the amplified TCR beta libraries as 87-base-pair reads. From the authors' description of their analysis: A later analysis tallied around 80 million unique TCR beta chains across the 640 or so repertoires, and around 9.9 million of those chains were shared by two or more donors. A nearest-neighbor algorithm error-corrected the raw reads and collapsed the reads into unique sequences, merging closely related sequences to remove PCR and sequencing errors. To assign V, D and J gene segments, CDR3 sequences were aligned to IMGT reference sequences. Each retained sequence needed at least a six-nucleotide match to both a V gene segment and a J gene segment. A rearrangement counted as productive if the CDR3 had no stop codons and remained in frame with V and J, and every other rearrangement counted as non-productive. Following IMGT convention, CDR3 was defined as the stretch from the second conserved V-encoded cysteine to the conserved J-encoded phenylalanine. In an earlier analysis of around 600 of the donors, sequences lacking an unambiguous match to a single V gene segment were excluded. In an earlier analysis of roughly 500 of the donors, V segments were called functional above 56.7% productive rearrangements and were called segregating when the between-donor standard deviation exceeded 5%. To diagnose cytomegalovirus status from the catalog of TCR beta chain sequences, a statistical classification framework was built. A later analysis assigned V and J genes by comparing TCR nucleotide sequences with IMGT/GENE-DB human TR gene sequences. A later analysis assigned CDR3 sequences and most-parsimonious VDJ recombination scenarios with the TCRdist pipeline. In a later analysis, every TCR beta chain was defined by the combination of its CDR3 amino acid sequence and its V-gene family, and reads without a unique V-gene family were dropped. To address suspected cross-contamination and a sequencing artifact, a later analysis removed a few hundred highly shared, low-generation-probability nucleotide sequences. For each public chain, a later analysis derived a clonal expansion index from normalized ranks of inferred template counts within each repertoire. Generation probabilities in a later analysis came from a VDJ recombination model fitted to out-of-frame rearrangements, and those results were checked against IGoR. In a later analysis, hypergeometric tests were used to score TCR-TCR, TCR-HLA and TCR-CMV co-occurrence, with a repertoire-size bias correction applied to TCR pairs. To estimate false discovery rates, a later analysis permuted the HLA or CMV assignments 20 times. A later analysis grouped co-occurring TCRs with DBSCAN, adding TCRdist sequence similarity when clustering within HLA-allele-positive subsets. Co-occurrence clustering excluded repertoires with fewer than 30,000 or more than 120,000 public chains, plus five with anomalous nucleotide sharing. Imported from immuneACCESS, the table was reduced by TCRdb to in-frame sequences with V and J called. These copies leave out some clones; in studies compared against another copy, an unresolved V gene accounts for under half, and the cause of the remainder is not known. That table is the source of V, J and clone size, and D and trimming were worked out from the DNA. Here the sample has roughly 150,000 clones; approximately 80% occur a single time. The top ten clones comprise over 2% of the sample.

The sequence was obtained from a young man in good health and CMV-seronegative. The sequenced sample consisted of PBMCs. The rearrangement combines TRBV2 with TRBJ2-5; 7 nucleotides in the junction match TRBD2. CDR3 loop: CASRITGGGQYF. The DNA sequence follows: TGTGCCAGCAGAATAACTGGGGGAGGGCAGTACTTC.